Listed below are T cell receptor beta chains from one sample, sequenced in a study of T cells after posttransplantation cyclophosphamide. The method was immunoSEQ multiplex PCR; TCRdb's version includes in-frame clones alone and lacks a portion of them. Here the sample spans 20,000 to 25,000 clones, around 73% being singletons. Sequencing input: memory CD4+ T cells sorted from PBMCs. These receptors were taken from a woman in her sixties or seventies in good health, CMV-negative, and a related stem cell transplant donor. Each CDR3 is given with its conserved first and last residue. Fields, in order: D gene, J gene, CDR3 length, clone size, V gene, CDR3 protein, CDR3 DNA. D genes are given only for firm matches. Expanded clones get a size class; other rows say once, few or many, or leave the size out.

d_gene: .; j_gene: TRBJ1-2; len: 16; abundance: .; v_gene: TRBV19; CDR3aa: CASSNPFGGGDYGYTF; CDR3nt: TGTGCCAGTAGCAACCCCTTCGGGGGGGGAGACTATGGCTACACCTTC
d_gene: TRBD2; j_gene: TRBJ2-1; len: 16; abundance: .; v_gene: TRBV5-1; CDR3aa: CASSPASGASYNEQFF; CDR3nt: TGCGCCAGCAGCCCAGCTAGCGGAGCCTCCTACAATGAGCAGTTCTTC
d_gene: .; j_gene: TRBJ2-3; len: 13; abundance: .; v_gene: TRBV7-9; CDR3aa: CASSFAGEDTQYF; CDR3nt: TGTGCCAGCAGTTTTGCCGGGGAGGATACGCAGTATTTT
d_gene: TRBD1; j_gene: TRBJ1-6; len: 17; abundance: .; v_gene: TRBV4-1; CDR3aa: CASSHPRAGQENSPLHF; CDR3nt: TGCGCCAGCAGCCACCCCAGGGCCGGACAGGAGAATTCACCCCTCCACTTT
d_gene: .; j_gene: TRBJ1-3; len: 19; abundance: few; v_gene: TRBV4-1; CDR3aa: CASSQGPGVTTPSGNTIYF; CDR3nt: TGCGCCAGCAGCCAAGGTCCAGGCGTGACTACTCCCTCTGGAAACACCATATATTTT
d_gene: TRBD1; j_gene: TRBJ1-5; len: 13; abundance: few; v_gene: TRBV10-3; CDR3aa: CATVQGASQPQHF; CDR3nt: TGTGCCACGGTGCAGGGGGCTTCACAGCCCCAGCATTTT
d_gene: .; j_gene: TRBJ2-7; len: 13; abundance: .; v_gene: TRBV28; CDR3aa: CASSLRLAYEQYF; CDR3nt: TGTGCCAGCAGTTTACGACTAGCCTACGAGCAGTACTTC
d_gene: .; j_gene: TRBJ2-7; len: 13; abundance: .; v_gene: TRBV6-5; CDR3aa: CASTTTGSYEQYF; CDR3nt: TGTGCCAGCACCACTACCGGCTCCTACGAGCAGTACTTC
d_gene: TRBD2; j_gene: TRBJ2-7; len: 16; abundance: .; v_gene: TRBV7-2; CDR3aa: CASSFGVAGFSYEQYF; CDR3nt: TGTGCCAGCAGCTTCGGAGTAGCGGGCTTTTCCTACGAGCAGTACTTC
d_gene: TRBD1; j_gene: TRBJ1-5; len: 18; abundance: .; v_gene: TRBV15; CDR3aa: CATSREGKTGGAHQPQHF; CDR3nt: TGTGCCACCAGCAGGGAAGGGAAAACAGGGGGTGCGCATCAGCCCCAGCATTTT
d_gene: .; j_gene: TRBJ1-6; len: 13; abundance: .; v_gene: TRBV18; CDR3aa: CAGGVSYNSPLHF; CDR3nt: TGTGCCGGCGGGGTCTCCTATAATTCACCCCTCCACTTT
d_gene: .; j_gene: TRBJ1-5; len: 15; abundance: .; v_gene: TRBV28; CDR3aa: CASSLGTGWNQPQHF; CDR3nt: TGTGCCAGCAGTTTGGGAACAGGGTGGAATCAGCCCCAGCATTTT
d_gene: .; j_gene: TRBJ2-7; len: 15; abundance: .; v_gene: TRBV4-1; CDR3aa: CASSLAPGHSYEQYF; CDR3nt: TGCGCCAGCAGCCTAGCTCCGGGACACTCCTACGAGCAGTACTTC
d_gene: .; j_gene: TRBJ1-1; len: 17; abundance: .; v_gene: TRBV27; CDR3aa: CASSSDTTARMNTEAFF; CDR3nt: TGTGCCAGCAGTTCGGACACTACCGCCCGAATGAACACTGAAGCTTTCTTT
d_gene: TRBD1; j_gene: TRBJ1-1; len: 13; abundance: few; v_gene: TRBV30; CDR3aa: CAWSWTGGIGAFF; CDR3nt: TGTGCCTGGAGTTGGACAGGGGGCATTGGAGCTTTCTTT
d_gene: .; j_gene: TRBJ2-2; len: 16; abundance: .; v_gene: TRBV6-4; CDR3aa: CASSRIGGQDTGELFF; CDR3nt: TGTGCCAGCAGTCGTATCGGGGGTCAGGACACCGGGGAGCTGTTTTTT
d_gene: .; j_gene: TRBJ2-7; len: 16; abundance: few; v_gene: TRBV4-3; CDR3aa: CASSSGSGARSYEQYF; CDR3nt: TGCGCCAGCAGCTCAGGGTCAGGGGCCCGCTCCTACGAGCAGTACTTC